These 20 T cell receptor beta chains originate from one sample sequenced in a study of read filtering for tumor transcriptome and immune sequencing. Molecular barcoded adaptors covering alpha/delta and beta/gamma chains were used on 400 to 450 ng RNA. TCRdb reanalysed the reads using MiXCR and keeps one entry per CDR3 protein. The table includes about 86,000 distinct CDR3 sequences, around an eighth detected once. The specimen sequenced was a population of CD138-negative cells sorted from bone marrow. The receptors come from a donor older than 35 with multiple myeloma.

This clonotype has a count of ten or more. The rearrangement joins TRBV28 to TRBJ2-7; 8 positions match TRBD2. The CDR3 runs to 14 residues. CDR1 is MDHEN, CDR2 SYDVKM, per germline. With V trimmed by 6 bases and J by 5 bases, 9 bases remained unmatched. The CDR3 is CASSPGTSKDEQYF. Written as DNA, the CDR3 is TGTGCCAGCAGCCCGGGGACTAGTAAGGACGAGCAGTACTTC.

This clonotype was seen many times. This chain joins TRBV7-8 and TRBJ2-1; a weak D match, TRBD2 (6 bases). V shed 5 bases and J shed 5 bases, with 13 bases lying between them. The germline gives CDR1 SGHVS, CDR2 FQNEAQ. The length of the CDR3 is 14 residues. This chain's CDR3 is CASSPGSPNNEQFF. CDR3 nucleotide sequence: TGTGCCAGCAGCCCCGGGAGTCCCAACAATGAGCAGTTCTTC.

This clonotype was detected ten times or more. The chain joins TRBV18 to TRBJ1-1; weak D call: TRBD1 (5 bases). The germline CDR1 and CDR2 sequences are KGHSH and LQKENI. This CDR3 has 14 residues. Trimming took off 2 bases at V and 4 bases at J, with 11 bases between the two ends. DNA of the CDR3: TGTGCCAGCTCACCAACGGGGGACGGCACTGAAGCTTTCTTT. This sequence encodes CASSPTGDGTEAFF.

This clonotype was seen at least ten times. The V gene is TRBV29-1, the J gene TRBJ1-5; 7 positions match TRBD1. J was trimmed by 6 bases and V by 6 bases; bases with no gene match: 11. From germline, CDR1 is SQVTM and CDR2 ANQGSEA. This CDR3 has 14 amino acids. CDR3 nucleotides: TGCAGCGTGAAGGAGGGTTCAGGGGGTCAGCCCCAGCATTTT. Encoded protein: CSVKEGSGGQPQHF.

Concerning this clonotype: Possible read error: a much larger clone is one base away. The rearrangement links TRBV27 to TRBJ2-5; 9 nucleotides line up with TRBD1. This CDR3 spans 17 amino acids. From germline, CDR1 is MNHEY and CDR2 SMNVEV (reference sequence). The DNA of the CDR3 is TGTGCCAGCAGCAACCCCCGGGACAGGGATTTCAGGGAGACCCAGCACTTC. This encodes CASSNPRDRDFRETQHF.

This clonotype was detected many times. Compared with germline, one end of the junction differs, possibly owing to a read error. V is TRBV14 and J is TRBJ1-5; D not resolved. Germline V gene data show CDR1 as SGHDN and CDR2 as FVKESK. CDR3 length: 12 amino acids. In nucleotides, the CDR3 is TGTGCCAGCAGCCAAGGACGGGCACCCCCGGATTTT. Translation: CASSQGRAPPDF.

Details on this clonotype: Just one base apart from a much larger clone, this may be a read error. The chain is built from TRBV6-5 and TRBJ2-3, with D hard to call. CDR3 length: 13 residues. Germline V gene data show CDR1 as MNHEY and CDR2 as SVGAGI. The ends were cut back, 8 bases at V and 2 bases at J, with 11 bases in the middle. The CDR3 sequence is CASSPIPTDTQYF. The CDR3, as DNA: TGTGCCAGCTCTCCCATCCCCACAGATACGCAGTATTTT.

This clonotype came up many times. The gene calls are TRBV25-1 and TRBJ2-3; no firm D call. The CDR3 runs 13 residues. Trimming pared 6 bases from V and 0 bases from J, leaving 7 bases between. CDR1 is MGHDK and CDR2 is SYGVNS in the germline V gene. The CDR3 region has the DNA TGTGCCAGCAGGGAGACTAGCACAGATACGCAGTATTTT. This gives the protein CASRETSTDTQYF.

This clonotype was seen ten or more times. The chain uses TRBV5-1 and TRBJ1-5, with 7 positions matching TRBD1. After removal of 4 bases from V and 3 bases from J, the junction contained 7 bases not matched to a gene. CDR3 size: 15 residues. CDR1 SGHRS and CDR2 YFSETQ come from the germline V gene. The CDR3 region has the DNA TGCGCCAGCAGCGAGACAGGGAACTACAATCAGCCCCAGCATTTT. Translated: CASSETGNYNQPQHF.

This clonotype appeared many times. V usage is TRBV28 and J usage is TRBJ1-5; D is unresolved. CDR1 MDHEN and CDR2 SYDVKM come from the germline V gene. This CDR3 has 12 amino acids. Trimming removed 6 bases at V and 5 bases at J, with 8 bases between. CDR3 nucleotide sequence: TGTGCCAGCAGCCTCACCCATCAGCCCCAGCATTTT. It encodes CASSLTHQPQHF.

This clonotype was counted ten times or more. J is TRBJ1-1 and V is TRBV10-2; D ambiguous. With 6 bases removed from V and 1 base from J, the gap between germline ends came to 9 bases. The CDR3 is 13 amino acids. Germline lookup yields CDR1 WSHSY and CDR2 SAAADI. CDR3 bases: TGCGCCAGCAGAAAGGAGCCGAACACTGAAGCTTTCTTT. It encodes CASRKEPNTEAFF.

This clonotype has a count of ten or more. Here the CDR3 DNA reads TGCAGTGCCCCCGGACAGCGGGGGTACAATGAGCAGTTCTTC. Protein sequence: CSAPGQRGYNEQFF. The chain couples TRBV20-1 to TRBJ2-1, with TRBD2 identical over 8 bases. The CDR3 contains 14 residues. CDR1 is DFQATT and CDR2 is SNEGSKA in the germline V gene (reference sequence). V lost 6 bases, J lost 4 bases, and 8 bases stayed unmatched.

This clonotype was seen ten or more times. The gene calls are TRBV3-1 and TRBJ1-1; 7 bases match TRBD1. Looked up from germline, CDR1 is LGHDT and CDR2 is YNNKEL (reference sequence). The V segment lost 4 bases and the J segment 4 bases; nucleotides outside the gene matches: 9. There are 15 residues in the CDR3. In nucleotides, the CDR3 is TGTGCCAGCAGCCGCAGGGGGGATGTAGGCACTGAAGCTTTCTTT. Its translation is CASSRRGDVGTEAFF.

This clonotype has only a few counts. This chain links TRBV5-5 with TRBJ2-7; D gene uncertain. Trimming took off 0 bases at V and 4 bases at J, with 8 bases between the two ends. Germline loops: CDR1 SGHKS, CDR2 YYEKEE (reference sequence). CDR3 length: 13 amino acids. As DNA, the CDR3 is TGTGCCAGCAGCTTGGACACTGTATACGAGCAGTACTTC. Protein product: CASSLDTVYEQYF.

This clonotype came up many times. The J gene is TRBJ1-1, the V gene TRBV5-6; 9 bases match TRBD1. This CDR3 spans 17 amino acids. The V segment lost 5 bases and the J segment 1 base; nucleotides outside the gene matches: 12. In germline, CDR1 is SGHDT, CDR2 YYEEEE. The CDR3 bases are TGTGCCAGCAGGCCAAACAGGGGGCGCGTCTCGAACACTGAAGCTTTCTTT. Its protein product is CASRPNRGRVSNTEAFF.

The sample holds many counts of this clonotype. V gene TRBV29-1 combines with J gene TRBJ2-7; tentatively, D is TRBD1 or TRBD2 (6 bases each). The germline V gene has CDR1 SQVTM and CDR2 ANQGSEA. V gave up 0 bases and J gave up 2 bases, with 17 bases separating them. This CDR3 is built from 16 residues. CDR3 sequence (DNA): TGCAGCGTTGAAGATCCTGGGGGGCCGGATACCTACGAGCAGTACTTC. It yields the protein CSVEDPGGPDTYEQYF.

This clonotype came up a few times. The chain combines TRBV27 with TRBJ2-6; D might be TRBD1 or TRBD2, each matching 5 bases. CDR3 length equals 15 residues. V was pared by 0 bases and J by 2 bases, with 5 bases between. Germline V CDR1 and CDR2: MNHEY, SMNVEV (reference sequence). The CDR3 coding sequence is TGTGCCAGCAGTTTATCGGGGGCTGGGGCCAACGTCCTGACTTTC. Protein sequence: CASSLSGAGANVLTF.

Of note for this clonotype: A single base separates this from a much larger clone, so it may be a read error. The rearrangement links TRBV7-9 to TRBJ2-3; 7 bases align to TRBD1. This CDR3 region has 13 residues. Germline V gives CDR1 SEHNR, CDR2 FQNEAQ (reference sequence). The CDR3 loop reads CVSSLTGTDTQYF. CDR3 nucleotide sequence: TGTGTCAGCAGCTTGACAGGGACAGATACGCAGTATTTT. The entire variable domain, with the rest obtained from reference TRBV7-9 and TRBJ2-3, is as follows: DTGVSQNPRHKITKRGQNVTFRCDPISEHNRLYWYRQTLGQGPEFLTYFQNEAQLEKSRLLSDRFSAERPKGSFSTLEIQRTEQGDSAMYLCVSSLTGTDTQYFGPGTRLTVL.

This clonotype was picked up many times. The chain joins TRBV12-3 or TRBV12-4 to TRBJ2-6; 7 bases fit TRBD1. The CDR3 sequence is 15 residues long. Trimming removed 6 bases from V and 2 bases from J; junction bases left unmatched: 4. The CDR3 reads CASRPTGTGANVLTF. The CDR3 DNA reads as TGTGCCAGCAGGCCGACAGGGACTGGGGCCAACGTCCTGACTTTC.

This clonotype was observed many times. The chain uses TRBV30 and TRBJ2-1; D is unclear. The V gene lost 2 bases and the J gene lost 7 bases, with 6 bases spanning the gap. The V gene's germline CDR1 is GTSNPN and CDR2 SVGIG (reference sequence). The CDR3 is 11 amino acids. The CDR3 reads CAWSFGNEQFF. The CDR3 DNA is TGTGCCTGGAGTTTTGGGAATGAGCAGTTCTTC.